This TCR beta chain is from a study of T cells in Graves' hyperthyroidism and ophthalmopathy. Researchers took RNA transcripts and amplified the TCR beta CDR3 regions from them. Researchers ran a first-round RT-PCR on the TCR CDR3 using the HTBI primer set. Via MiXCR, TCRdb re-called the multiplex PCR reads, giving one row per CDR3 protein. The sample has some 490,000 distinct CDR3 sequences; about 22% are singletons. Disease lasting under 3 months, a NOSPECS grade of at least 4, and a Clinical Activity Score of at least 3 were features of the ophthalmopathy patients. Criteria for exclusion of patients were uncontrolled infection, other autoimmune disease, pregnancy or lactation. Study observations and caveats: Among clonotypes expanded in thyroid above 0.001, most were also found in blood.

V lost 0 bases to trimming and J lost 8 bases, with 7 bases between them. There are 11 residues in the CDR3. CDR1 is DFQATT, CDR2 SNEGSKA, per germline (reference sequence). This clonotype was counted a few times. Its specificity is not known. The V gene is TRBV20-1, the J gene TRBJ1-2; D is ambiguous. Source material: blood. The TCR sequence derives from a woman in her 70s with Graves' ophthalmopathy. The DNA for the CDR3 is TGCAGTGCTAGAGACATGGGGGGCTACACCTTC. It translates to CSARDMGGYTF.